This T cell receptor (beta chain) was captured by sequencing in a study of shared clonotypes between healthy human individuals (dated by TCRdb to about 2020). Notes on the research overall: Two women and a few men aged 18 to 49 years were included in the cohort. Blood TCR repertoires of four to six healthy adults were deeply sequenced to estimate repertoire size and the extent of clonotype sharing between individuals. Per donor, three plates each were used for CD4 naive and CD4 memory, two for CD8 naive, and one for CD8 memory. Different laboratories and diverse techniques were used to prepare libraries and sequence TCR repertoires, to increase sequencing depth and limit assay-specific biases. Per donor, leukapheresis produced somewhere between about 0.85 and 8.9 billion PBMCs. The full study reports these points: Even with the large sequencing depth, rarefaction of the sorted-subset datasets indicated that sequencing was incomplete. Higher generation probabilities were observed for clonotypes shared by all four sorted-subset donors than for non-shared clonotypes. Based on pairwise subsampling, the degree of clonotype sharing among donors was expected to be affected by sequencing depth. When a handful of donors were compared, the shared fraction of clonotypes was around 4.6% for naive CD4, 3% to 4% for naive CD8, 2.3% for memory CD4, and about 0.36% for memory CD8. The small number of donors limited the genetic and exposure-history diversity represented. Only blood was sampled, and tissue TCR repertoires likely differ from those in blood. Naive subsets generally had larger estimated clonotype richness than memory subsets.

For the CD8 naive samples, CD45RO-negative cells were positively selected for CCR7, yielding a CD45RA+CCR7+ population from which TemRA cells were excluded. Healthy HIV-negative adults with no recently reported acute infections or vaccinations were included as donors. Every donor was a Caucasian adult living in Nashville, Tennessee, USA. Blood was obtained by leukapheresis, after which PBMCs were separated by Ficoll-Histopaque density gradient centrifugation and cryopreserved in liquid nitrogen vapor phase. Analytical flow cytometry was used to check the purity and quantity of each magnetically sorted T cell population. Genomic DNA was isolated from every sorted fraction and measured by UV absorbance on a Nanodrop 2000c. On this clone: Its antigen specificity is not known. No quality values exist for individual bases; no much larger clone is one base distant.

Using the deep immunoSEQ assay, TCR CDR3 regions were amplified from genomic DNA by multiplex PCR. Extracted genomic DNA from each cell subset was spread evenly across all wells of several immunoSEQ 96-well plates, with each plate serving as a replicate. For sorted subsets, each replicate PCR was loaded with 200 to 250 ng genomic DNA, equivalent to some 27,000 T cell genomes. The purified libraries were quantified using a Qubit 3.0 fluorometer, sized with a Bioanalyzer 2100, and then quantified again using the KAPA Library Quantification kit. A separate single-read 150-cycle Illumina NextSeq 550 flow cell was used to sequence each immunoSEQ 96-well plate. The study's processing was this. Because the immunoSEQ output held only junctional sequences and lacked quality scores, the filtering could not match the filtering applied to full-length reads. Sequences were annotated with PyIR, a Python wrapper for IgBLAST v1.9, and V/J genes and CDR3 were assigned using IMGT germline references. Reads were removed for weak V/J assignments (E-value above 1e-6), missing CDR3, stop codons, out-of-frame junctions, or ambiguous translated residues. A V3J clonotype was defined by an identical inferred V gene, J gene, and CDR3 amino acid sequence. Percentage overlap between repertoires was computed as shared unique clonotypes divided by the size of the smaller repertoire. Repertoire richness was assessed with RTK rarefaction, the Chao1 estimator, and Recon v2.1 estimates of unobserved clonotypes. Generation probabilities for all TCRbeta clonotypes obtained by the gDNA method from a few donors were computed using OLGA. The table comes from immuneACCESS by way of TCRdb, which keeps in-frame sequences with V and J called. Part of the clones is missing from these tables; in studies checked, under half for an unresolved V gene and the rest for unknown reasons. V and J calls and clone size are given by that table; D and trimming were obtained from the DNA. The sample table holds hundreds of thousands of clones, of which 95% to 96% were seen once. The leading ten clones occupy less than 0.13% of the sample.

Reading from cysteine to phenylalanine, the CDR3 counts 13 amino acids. The sequence is cut down to CDR3 DNA, 39 bases in frame from base 1. Trimming accounts for 10 bases at V and 9 bases at J, while the number of junction bases matched to no gene is 10. CDR1 and CDR2 were assigned from the germline V gene (reference sequence) as MNHEY and SMNVEV. The sample taken for sequencing was naive CD8+ T cells sorted from blood. Taken with the paper, the label for cell subset or site translates to: CD45RA+CCR7+. The rearranged segments are TRBV27 and TRBJ2-7, with 12 central nucleotides matching TRBD1. This TCR was recovered from a woman in her 30s in good health. The CDR3 is CATAPGQGAGQYF. The DNA sequence is as follows: TGTGCCACCGCCCCGGGACAGGGGGCAGGGCAGTACTTC.